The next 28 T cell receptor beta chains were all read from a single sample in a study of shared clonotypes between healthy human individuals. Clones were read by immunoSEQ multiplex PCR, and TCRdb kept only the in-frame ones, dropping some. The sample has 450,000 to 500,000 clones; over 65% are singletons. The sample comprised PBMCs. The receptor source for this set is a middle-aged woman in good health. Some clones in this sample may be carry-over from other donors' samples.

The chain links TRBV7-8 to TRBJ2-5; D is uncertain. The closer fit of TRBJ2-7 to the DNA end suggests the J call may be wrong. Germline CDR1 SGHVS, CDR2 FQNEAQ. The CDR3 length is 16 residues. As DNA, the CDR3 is TGTGCCAGCAGCTCCACCACTCTGGCACCCTCCTACGAGCAGTACTTC. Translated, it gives CASSSTTLAPSYEQYF.

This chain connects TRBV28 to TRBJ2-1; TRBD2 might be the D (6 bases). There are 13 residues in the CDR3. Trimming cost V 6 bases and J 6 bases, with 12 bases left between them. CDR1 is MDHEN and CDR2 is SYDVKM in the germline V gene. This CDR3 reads CASSLTGSNEQFF. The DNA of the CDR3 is TGTGCCAGCAGCTTAACCGGGAGCAATGAGCAGTTCTTC. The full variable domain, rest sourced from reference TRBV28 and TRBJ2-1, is DVKVTQSSRYLVKRTGEKVFLECVQDMDHENMFWYRQDPGLGLRLIYFSYDVKMKEKGDIPEGYSVSREKKERFSLILESASTNQTSMYLCASSLTGSNEQFFGPGTRLTVL.

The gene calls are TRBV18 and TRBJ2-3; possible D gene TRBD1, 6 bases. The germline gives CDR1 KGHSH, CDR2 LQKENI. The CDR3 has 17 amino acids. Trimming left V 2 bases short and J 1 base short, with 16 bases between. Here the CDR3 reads CASSPGLGAPGTDTQYF. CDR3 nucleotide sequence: TGTGCCAGCTCACCAGGACTGGGGGCGCCTGGCACAGATACGCAGTATTTT.

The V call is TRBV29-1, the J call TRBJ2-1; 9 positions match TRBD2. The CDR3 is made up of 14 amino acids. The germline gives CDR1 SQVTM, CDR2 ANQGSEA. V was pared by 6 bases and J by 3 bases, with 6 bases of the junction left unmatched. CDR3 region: CSVAIAGVYNEQFF. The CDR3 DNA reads TGCAGCGTCGCAATAGCGGGAGTCTACAATGAGCAGTTCTTC.

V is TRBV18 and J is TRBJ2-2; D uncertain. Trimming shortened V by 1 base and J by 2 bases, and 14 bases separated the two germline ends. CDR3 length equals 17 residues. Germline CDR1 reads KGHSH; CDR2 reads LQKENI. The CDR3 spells CASSPLWAQTNTGELFF. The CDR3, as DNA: TGTGCCAGCTCACCACTGTGGGCTCAGACAAACACCGGGGAGCTGTTTTTT.

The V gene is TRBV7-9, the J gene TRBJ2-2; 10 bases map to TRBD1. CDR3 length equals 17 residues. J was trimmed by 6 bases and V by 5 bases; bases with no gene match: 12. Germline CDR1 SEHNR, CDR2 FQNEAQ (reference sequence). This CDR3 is CASSPKVGTGVPGELFF. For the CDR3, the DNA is TGTGCCAGCAGCCCAAAGGTTGGGACAGGGGTCCCCGGGGAGCTGTTTTTT. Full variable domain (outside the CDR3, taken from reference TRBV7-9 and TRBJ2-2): DTGVSQNPRHKITKRGQNVTFRCDPISEHNRLYWYRQTLGQGPEFLTYFQNEAQLEKSRLLSDRFSAERPKGSFSTLEIQRTEQGDSAMYLCASSPKVGTGVPGELFFGEGSRLTVL.

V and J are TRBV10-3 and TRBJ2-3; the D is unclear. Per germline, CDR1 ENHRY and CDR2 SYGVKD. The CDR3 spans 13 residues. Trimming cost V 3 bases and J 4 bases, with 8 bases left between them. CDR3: CAISEARPDTQYF. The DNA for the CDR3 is TGTGCCATCAGTGAAGCTCGTCCAGATACGCAGTATTTT.

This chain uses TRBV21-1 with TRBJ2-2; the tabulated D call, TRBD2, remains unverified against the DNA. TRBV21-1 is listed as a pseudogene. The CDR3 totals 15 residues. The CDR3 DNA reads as TGTGCCAGCAGCAAAGGTATAGCCAACACCGGGGAGCTGTTTTTT. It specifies CASSKGIANTGELFF.

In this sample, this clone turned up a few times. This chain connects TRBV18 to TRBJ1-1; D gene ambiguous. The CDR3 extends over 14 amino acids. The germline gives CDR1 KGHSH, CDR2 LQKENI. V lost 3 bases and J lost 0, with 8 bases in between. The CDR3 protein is CASSPRNLNTEAFF. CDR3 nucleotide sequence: TGTGCCAGCTCACCGAGGAATCTGAACACTGAAGCTTTCTTT.

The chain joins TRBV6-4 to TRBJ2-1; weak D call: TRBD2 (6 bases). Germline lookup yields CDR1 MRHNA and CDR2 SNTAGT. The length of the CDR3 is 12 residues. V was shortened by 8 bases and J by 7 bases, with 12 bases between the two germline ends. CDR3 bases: TGTGCCAGCCCCCTAGCGAGGAATGAGCAGTTCTTC. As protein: CASPLARNEQFF.

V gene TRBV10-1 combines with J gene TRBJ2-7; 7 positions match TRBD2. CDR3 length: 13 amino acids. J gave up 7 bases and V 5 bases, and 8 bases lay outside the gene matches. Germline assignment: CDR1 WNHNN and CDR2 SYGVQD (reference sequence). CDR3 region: CASSSGAGREQYF. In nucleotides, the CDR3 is TGCGCCAGCAGTAGCGGGGCGGGACGGGAGCAGTACTTC.

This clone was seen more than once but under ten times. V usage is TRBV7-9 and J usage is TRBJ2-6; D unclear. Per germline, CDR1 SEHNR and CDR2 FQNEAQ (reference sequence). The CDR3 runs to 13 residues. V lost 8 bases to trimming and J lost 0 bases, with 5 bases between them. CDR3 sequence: CASQISGANVLTF. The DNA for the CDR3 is TGTGCCAGCCAGATCTCTGGGGCCAACGTCCTGACTTTC.

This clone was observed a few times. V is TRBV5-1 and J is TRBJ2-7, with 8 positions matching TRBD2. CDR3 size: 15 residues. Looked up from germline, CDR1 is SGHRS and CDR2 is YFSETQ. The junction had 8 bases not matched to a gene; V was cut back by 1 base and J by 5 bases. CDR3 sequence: CASSLSGGAGDEQYF. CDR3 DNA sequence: TGCGCCAGCAGCTTGAGCGGGGGCGCTGGGGACGAGCAGTACTTC.

The CDR3 coding sequence is TGCGCCAGCAGCATAAGACAGGGGGGGACCTACAATGAGCAGTTCTTC. It translates to CASSIRQGGTYNEQFF. The rearrangement uses TRBV4-1 and TRBJ2-1; 9 nucleotides match TRBD1. Germline CDR1 reads MGHRA; CDR2 reads YSYEKL. The J segment lost 2 bases and the V segment lost 5 bases, leaving 7 bases of the junction unmatched. The CDR3 has 16 amino acids.

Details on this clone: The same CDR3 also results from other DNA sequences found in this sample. The CDR3 DNA sequence: TGTGCCAGCAGCGTAGGAGGACCATGGGACAATGAGCAGTTCTTC. This translates into CASSVGGPWDNEQFF. The J gene is TRBJ2-1, the V gene TRBV9; D remains unclear. The V gene's germline CDR1 is SGDLS and CDR2 YYNGEE. The V gene lost 0 bases and the J gene lost 5 bases, with 12 bases spanning the gap. The CDR3 has 15 residues.

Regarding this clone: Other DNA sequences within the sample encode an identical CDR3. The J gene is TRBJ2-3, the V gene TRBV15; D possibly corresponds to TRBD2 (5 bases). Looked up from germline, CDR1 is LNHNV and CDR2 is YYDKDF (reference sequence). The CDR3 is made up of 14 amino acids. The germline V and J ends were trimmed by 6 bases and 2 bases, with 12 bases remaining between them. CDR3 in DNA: TGTGCCACCAGTCGAGGGAGCCCCACAGATACGCAGTATTTT. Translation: CATSRGSPTDTQYF.

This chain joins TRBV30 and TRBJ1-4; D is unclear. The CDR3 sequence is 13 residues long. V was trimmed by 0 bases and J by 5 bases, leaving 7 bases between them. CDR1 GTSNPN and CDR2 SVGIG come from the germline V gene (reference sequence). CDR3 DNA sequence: TGTGCCTGGAGTGTAGTGGGGAATGAAAAACTGTTTTTT. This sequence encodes CAWSVVGNEKLFF.

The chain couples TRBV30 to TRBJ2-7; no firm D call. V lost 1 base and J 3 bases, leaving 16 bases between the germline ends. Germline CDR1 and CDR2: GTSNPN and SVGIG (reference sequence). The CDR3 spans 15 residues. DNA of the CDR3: TGTGCCTGGAGTGAGATATTAGGGAAATACTACGAGCAGTACTTC. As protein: CAWSEILGKYYEQYF. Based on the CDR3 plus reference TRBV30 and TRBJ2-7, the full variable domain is SQTIHQWPATLVQPVGSPLSLECTVEGTSNPNLYWYRQAAGRGLQLLFYSVGIGQISSEVPQNLSASRPQDRQFILSSKKLLLSDSGFYLCAWSEILGKYYEQYFGPGTRLTVT.

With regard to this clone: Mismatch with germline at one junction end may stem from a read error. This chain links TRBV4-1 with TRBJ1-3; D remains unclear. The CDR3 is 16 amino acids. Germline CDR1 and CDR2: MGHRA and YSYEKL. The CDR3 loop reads CASSQDSGGAGNTIYF. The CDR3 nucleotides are TGCGCCAGCAGCCAAGACTCCGGTGGAGCTGGCAACACCATATATTTT.

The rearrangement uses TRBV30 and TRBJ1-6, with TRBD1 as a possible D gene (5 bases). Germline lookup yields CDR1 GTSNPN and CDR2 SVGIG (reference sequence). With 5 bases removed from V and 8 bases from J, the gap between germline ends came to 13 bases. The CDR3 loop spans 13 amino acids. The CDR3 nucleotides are TGTGCCTGGCGGGACTTCGCGGATTCACCCCTCCACTTT. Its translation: CAWRDFADSPLHF.

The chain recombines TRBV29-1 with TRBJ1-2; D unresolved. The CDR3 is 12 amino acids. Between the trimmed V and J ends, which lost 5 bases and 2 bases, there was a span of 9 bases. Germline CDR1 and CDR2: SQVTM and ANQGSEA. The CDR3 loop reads CSVSHVNYGYTF. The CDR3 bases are TGCAGCGTTTCCCACGTAAACTATGGCTACACCTTC.

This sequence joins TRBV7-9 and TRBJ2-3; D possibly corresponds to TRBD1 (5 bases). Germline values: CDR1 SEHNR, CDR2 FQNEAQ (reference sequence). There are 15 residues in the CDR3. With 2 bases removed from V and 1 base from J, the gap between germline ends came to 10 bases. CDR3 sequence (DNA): TGTGCCAGCAGCTTACAGGGAATCCGCACAGATACGCAGTATTTT. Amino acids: CASSLQGIRTDTQYF.

CDR3: CASSLVVLTPDGYTF. The CDR3 DNA follows: TGTGCCAGCAGCTTAGTGGTATTGACCCCTGATGGCTACACCTTC. This rearrangement joins TRBV7-2 to TRBJ1-2; no definite D call. Deletions cut 1 base from V and 6 bases from J, with 15 bases between. This CDR3 has 15 residues. Germline V gene sequence: CDR1 SGHTA, CDR2 FQGNSA. Full variable domain (outside the CDR3, taken from reference TRBV7-2 and TRBJ1-2): GAGVSQSPSNKVTEKGKDVELRCDPISGHTALYWYRQSLGQGLEFLIYFQGNSAPDKSGLPSDRFSAERTGGSVSTLTIQRTQQEDSAVYLCASSLVVLTPDGYTFGSGTRLTVV.

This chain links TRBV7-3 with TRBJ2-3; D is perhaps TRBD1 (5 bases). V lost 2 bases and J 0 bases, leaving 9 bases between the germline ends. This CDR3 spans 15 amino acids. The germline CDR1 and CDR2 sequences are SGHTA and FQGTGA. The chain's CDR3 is CASSLWGRSTDTQYF. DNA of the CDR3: TGTGCCAGCAGCTTATGGGGCCGGAGCACAGATACGCAGTATTTT.

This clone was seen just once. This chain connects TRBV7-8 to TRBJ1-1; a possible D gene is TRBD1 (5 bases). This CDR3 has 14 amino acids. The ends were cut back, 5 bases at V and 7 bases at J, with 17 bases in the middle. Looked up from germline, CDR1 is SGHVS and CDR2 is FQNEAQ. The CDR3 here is CASSTRRGDGEAFF. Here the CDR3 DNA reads TGTGCCAGCAGCACACGACGAGGGGACGGTGAAGCTTTCTTT.

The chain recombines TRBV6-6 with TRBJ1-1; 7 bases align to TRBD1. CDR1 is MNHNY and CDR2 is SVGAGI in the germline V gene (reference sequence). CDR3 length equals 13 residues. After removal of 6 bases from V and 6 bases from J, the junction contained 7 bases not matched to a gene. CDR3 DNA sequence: TGTGCCAGCAGCTCACAGGGGACCCCTGAAGCTTTCTTT. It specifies CASSSQGTPEAFF.

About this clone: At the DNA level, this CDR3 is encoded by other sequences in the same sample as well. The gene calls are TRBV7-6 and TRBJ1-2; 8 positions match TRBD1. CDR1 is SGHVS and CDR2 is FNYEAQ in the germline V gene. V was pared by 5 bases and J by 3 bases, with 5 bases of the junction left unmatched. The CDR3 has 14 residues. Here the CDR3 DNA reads TGTGCCAGCAGCCCAACAGGGGGAGACTATGGCTACACCTTC. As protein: CASSPTGGDYGYTF.

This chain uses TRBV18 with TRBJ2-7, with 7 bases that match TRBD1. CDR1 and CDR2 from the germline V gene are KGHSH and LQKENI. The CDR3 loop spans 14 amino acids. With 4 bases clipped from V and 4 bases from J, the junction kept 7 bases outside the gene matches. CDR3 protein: CASSRDRDSYEQYF. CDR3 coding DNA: TGTGCCAGCTCACGAGACCGGGACAGTTACGAGCAGTACTTC.